The 11 T cell receptor beta chains listed next were all sequenced from one sample in a study of shared clonotypes between healthy human individuals. The assay was immunoSEQ multiplex PCR, and TCRdb's table has in-frame clones only and misses some. The profile shows roughly 520,000 clones, roughly 95% of them singletons. Sequencing input: naive CD4+ T cells sorted from blood. Described subset: CD45RA+ positively selected. The receptor set was obtained from a woman in her thirties in good health.

The V and J genes are TRBV29-1 and TRBJ2-1; no clear D gene. CDR3 length: 10 amino acids. V shed 4 bases and J shed 9 bases, with 7 bases lying between them. The germline V gene has CDR1 SQVTM and CDR2 ANQGSEA. The CDR3 nucleotides read TGCAGCGTTGCTAACGGTGAGCAGTTCTTC. Translation gives CSVANGEQFF.

The chain recombines TRBV19 with TRBJ1-1, with 10 bases matching TRBD1. The CDR3 is made up of 18 amino acids. In germline, CDR1 is LNHDA, CDR2 SQIVND (reference sequence). V gave up 6 bases and J gave up 0 bases; unmatched junction bases: 13. The CDR3 DNA reads as TGTGCCAGTAGACCCCTGGGGACAGGGGTGTGGGTGAACACTGAAGCTTTCTTT. It specifies CASRPLGTGVWVNTEAFF.

This chain uses TRBV19 with TRBJ2-1; D ambiguous. CDR3 length: 17 residues. In germline, CDR1 is LNHDA, CDR2 SQIVND (reference sequence). V was pared by 6 bases and J by 0 bases, with 18 bases between. The CDR3 sequence: CASSLRIRVSSYNEQFF. CDR3 nucleotides: TGTGCCAGTAGCCTCCGTATTCGGGTGAGCTCCTACAATGAGCAGTTCTTC.

The rearrangement links TRBV5-1 to TRBJ1-1; TRBD1 is a possible D gene (6 bases). Germline assignment: CDR1 SGHRS and CDR2 YFSETQ. Between the trimmed V and J ends, which lost 5 bases and 8 bases, there was a span of 22 bases. The CDR3 covers 15 residues. The CDR3 reads CASRNTVGQPSEAFF. Written as DNA, the CDR3 is TGCGCCAGCAGGAATACCGTAGGACAGCCTTCCGAAGCTTTCTTT.

To note about this clone: This sample also contains other DNA sequences that code for the same CDR3. The chain joins TRBV19 to TRBJ2-1; 8 bases map to TRBD2. This CDR3 is 15 amino acids long. After removal of 3 bases from V and 5 bases from J, the junction contained 6 bases not matched to a gene. The germline V gene encodes CDR1 LNHDA and CDR2 SQIVND (reference sequence). The CDR3 DNA sequence: TGTGCCAGTAGTATTCGCCTAGCGGGTAACAATGAGCAGTTCTTC. It codes for CASSIRLAGNNEQFF.

The chain has TRBV6-5 and TRBJ2-2; D unresolved. Germline lookup yields CDR1 MNHEY and CDR2 SVGAGI. V lost 5 bases, J lost 7 bases, and 11 bases lay in between. The CDR3 sequence is 13 residues long. Written as DNA, the CDR3 is TGTGCCAGCAGTAAAGACTCGGGCGGGGAGCTGTTTTTT. This gives the protein CASSKDSGGELFF.

The V gene is TRBV19, the J gene TRBJ1-1; 8 bases match TRBD1. Germline loops: CDR1 LNHDA, CDR2 SQIVND (reference sequence). The V and J ends lost 1 base and 1 base, in that order; junction bases with no gene match: 2. CDR3 length equals 15 residues. This CDR3 reads CASSIGDRRNTEAFF. The CDR3, as DNA: TGTGCCAGTAGTATAGGGGACAGGCGGAACACTGAAGCTTTCTTT.

V gene TRBV19 combines with J gene TRBJ2-7; D not resolved. The V end was cut by 6 bases, the J end by 2 bases, with 20 bases between. Germline V lookup: CDR1 LNHDA, CDR2 SQIVND (reference sequence). This CDR3 spans 16 amino acids. CDR3 in DNA: TGTGCCAGTAGCTCACCAGGCCAACGCTACCCCTACGAGCAGTACTTC. It yields the protein CASSSPGQRYPYEQYF.

The rearrangement joins TRBV2 to TRBJ1-2; D gene ambiguous. From germline, CDR1 is SNHLY and CDR2 FYNNEI. Trimming shortened V by 7 bases and J by 4 bases, and 10 bases separated the two germline ends. The CDR3 is made up of 12 amino acids. This CDR3 reads CASMRLPYGYTF. CDR3 bases: TGTGCCAGCATGAGACTGCCCTATGGCTACACCTTC.

V usage is TRBV14 and J usage is TRBJ2-7; 10 bases agree with TRBD2. Looked up from germline, CDR1 is SGHDN and CDR2 is FVKESK. The CDR3 length is 14 residues. V gave up 4 bases and J gave up 2 bases; unmatched junction bases: 2. CDR3 loop: CASSPLAGAYEQYF. The CDR3 region has the DNA TGTGCCAGCAGCCCGCTAGCGGGGGCCTACGAGCAGTACTTC. Using reference TRBV14 and TRBJ2-7 for the parts outside the CDR3, the full variable domain is EAGVTQFPSHSVIEKGQTVTLRCDPISGHDNLYWYRRVMGKEIKFLLHFVKESKQDESGMPNNRFLAERTGGTYSTLKVQPAELEDSGVYFCASSPLAGAYEQYFGPGTRLTVT.

V is TRBV4-1 and J is TRBJ1-2; D is undetermined. V lost 1 base to trimming and J lost 9 bases, with 15 bases between them. This CDR3 has 14 residues. Germline values: CDR1 MGHRA, CDR2 YSYEKL. CDR3 sequence reads: CASSQGTEEKSYTF. The CDR3 DNA sequence: TGCGCCAGCAGCCAAGGGACGGAAGAAAAGAGCTACACCTTC.